Following are 21 T cell receptor beta chains from one sample sequenced in a study of monozygotic twins with inflammatory bowel disease. TCRdb re-analyzed the 5' RACE reads; it lists each CDR3 protein once, without DNA. The sample's table shows 80,000 or so distinct CDR3 sequences. The material sequenced was blood. These receptors originate from a human donor with ulcerative colitis or Crohn's disease, or a healthy co-twin of an affected twin (not recorded which).

V and J are TRBV12-3 or TRBV12-4 and TRBJ2-3; TCRdb proposes TRBD1, but this gene call is untestable without DNA. CDR3 length equals 15 residues. The CDR3 spells CASSRSQGEADTQYF.

The V call is TRBV7-7, the J call TRBJ2-2; TCRdb indicates TRBD1, and absent DNA this call remains unverified. The CDR3 spans 16 residues. The germline V gene encodes CDR1 SSHAT and CDR2 FNYEAQ (reference sequence). The CDR3 sequence: CASSLTTGRSTGELFF.

J is TRBJ2-3 and V is TRBV9; TCRdb gives TRBD1 as the D gene, but with no DNA this cannot be confirmed. The CDR3 runs 14 residues. The germline CDR1 and CDR2 sequences are SGDLS and YYNGEE. CDR3 sequence: CASSVGTRTDTQYF.

V usage is TRBV20-1 and J usage is TRBJ2-1. Germline assignment: CDR1 DFQATT and CDR2 SNEGSKA (reference sequence). This CDR3 comprises 15 residues. This CDR3 is CSASPTTIGYNEQFF.

V is TRBV6-1 and J is TRBJ2-4; absent DNA, TCRdb's TRBD1 call cannot be checked. This CDR3 is 15 amino acids long. Germline values: CDR1 MNHNS, CDR2 SASEGT. The CDR3 is CASSTGTKYKNIQYF.

The chain has TRBV3-1 and TRBJ1-6. The CDR3 has 14 amino acids. From germline, CDR1 is LGHDT and CDR2 YNNKEL (reference sequence). This CDR3 reads CASSRRGSNSPLHF.

The V gene is TRBV20-1, the J gene TRBJ1-2; TCRdb's D call of TRBD1 is untestable without DNA. The CDR3 runs to 17 residues. Germline loops: CDR1 DFQATT, CDR2 SNEGSKA (reference sequence). CDR3 sequence reads: CSAPSRDRAGPGYGYTF.

This chain connects TRBV12-3 or TRBV12-4 to TRBJ1-1. The CDR3 is made up of 13 amino acids. The CDR3 reads CASSLIEGTEAFF.

The chain carries TRBV5-6 and TRBJ2-7. Germline V gene lookup returns CDR1 SGHDT and CDR2 YYEEEE. The CDR3 totals 11 residues. CDR3 residues: CASSLTAEQYF.

The chain joins TRBV3-1 to TRBJ2-2; lacking DNA, the TRBD1 call made by TCRdb goes unchecked. The V gene's germline CDR1 is LGHDT and CDR2 YNNKEL (reference sequence). The CDR3 sequence is 17 residues long. This CDR3 reads CASSRDRARFGTGELFF.

The J gene is TRBJ1-5, the V gene TRBV4-1; TCRdb reports TRBD1, a call that lacks DNA to check it against. This CDR3 has 15 amino acids. Germline CDR1 and CDR2: MGHRA and YSYEKL. The CDR3 is CASSQDPGADQPQHF.

The V gene is TRBV18, the J gene TRBJ1-5; TCRdb calls TRBD1, which cannot be checked without DNA. The CDR3 is made up of 15 amino acids. CDR1 KGHSH and CDR2 LQKENI come from the germline V gene. CDR3 loop: CASSPVQGFRQPQHF.

This chain joins TRBV10-3 and TRBJ1-6; TCRdb selects TRBD1, and the lack of DNA leaves this call unchecked. This CDR3 comprises 15 residues. Per germline, CDR1 ENHRY and CDR2 SYGVKD. The CDR3 reads CAISEETGYNSPLHF.

The V and J genes are TRBV19 and TRBJ1-2; as DNA is missing, the TRBD1 call by TCRdb cannot be tested. CDR1 is LNHDA, CDR2 SQIVND, per germline (reference sequence). The CDR3 length is 16 residues. The CDR3 loop reads CASSTRDSRHNYGYTF.

This chain uses TRBV10-3 with TRBJ2-7; lacking DNA, the TRBD1 call made by TCRdb goes unchecked. The CDR3 has 14 amino acids. CDR1 and CDR2 from the germline V gene are ENHRY and SYGVKD. The CDR3 sequence: CAISDPGHSYEQYF.

The chain employs TRBV2 and TRBJ1-4. The germline V gene encodes CDR1 SNHLY and CDR2 FYNNEI. The CDR3 has 12 amino acids. Here the CDR3 reads CASLQNNEKLFF.

V usage is TRBV28 and J usage is TRBJ2-2; TCRdb gives TRBD1 as the D gene, but with no DNA this cannot be confirmed. There are 16 residues in the CDR3. From germline, CDR1 is MDHEN and CDR2 SYDVKM. The CDR3 sequence is CASTDGTARNTGELFF.

V is TRBV7-8 and J is TRBJ1-1; TCRdb's D gene call, TRBD1, goes unchecked for lack of DNA. Germline V gene data show CDR1 as SGHVS and CDR2 as FQNEAQ. The CDR3 runs to 13 residues. CDR3 protein: CASSEVAGTEAFF. The full variable domain, rest sourced from reference TRBV7-8 and TRBJ1-1, is GAGVSQSPRYKVAKRGQDVALRCDPISGHVSLFWYQQALGQGPEFLTYFQNEAQLDKSGLPSDRFFAERPEGSVSTLKIQRTQQEDSAVYLCASSEVAGTEAFFGQGTRLTVV.

The chain has TRBV10-3 and TRBJ2-3; the D call from TCRdb, TRBD2, cannot be confirmed without DNA. The V gene's germline CDR1 is ENHRY and CDR2 SYGVKD. The CDR3 has 14 amino acids. CDR3 sequence reads: CAIGGGGFTDTQYF.

This sequence joins TRBV20-1 and TRBJ2-3; TCRdb's assignment of TRBD2 cannot be checked, as there is no DNA. CDR3 length: 13 amino acids. Germline CDR1 reads DFQATT; CDR2 reads SNEGSKA (reference sequence). CDR3 loop: CSATGTAADTQYF.

The rearrangement links TRBV4-1 to TRBJ2-2; TCRdb designates TRBD1, a call that cannot be tested without DNA. Germline V gives CDR1 MGHRA, CDR2 YSYEKL. The CDR3 is 15 amino acids. The CDR3 region is CASSQEGRGPGELFF.